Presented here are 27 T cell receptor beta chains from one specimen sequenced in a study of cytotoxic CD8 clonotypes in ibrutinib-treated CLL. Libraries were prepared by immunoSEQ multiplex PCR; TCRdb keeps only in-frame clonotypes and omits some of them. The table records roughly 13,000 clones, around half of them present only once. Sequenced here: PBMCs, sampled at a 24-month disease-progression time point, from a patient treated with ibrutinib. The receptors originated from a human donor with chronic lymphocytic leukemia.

CDR3: CASRPASGNEQFF. DNA of the CDR3: TGTGCCAGCCGTCCCGCGTCGGGGAATGAGCAGTTCTTC. The chain links TRBV27 to TRBJ2-1, with a weak D call TRBD2 (5 bases). Trimming cost V 8 bases and J 7 bases, with 15 bases left between them. The CDR3 has 13 amino acids. CDR1 and CDR2 from the germline V gene are MNHEY and SMNVEV (reference sequence).

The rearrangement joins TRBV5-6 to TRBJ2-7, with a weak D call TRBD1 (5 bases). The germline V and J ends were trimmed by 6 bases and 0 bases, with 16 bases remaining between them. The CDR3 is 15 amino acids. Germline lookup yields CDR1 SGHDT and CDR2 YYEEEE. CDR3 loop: CASILIREHSYEQYF. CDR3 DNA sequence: TGTGCCAGCATCCTAATCAGGGAACACTCCTACGAGCAGTACTTC.

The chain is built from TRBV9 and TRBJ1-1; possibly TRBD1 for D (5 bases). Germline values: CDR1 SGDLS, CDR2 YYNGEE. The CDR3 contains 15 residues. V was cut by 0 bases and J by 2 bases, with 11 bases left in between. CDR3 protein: CASSVAGAGNTEAFF. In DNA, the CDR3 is TGTGCCAGCAGCGTAGCCGGGGCAGGAAACACTGAAGCTTTCTTT.

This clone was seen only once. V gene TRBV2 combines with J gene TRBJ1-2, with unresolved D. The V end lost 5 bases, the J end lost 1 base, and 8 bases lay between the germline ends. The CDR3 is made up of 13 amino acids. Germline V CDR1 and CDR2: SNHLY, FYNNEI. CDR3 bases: TGTGCCAGCAGTTACCAGGTTAACTATGGCTACACCTTC. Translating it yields CASSYQVNYGYTF.

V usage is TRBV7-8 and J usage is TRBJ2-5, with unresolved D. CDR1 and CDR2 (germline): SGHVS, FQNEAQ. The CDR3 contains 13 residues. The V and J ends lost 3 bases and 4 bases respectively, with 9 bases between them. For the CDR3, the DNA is TGTGCCAGCAGCTTTGGCGTGGCAGAGACCCAGTACTTC. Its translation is CASSFGVAETQYF.

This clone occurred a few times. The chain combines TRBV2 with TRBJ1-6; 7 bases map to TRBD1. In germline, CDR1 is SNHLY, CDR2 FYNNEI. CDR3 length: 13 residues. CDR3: CAGRQGYNSPLHF. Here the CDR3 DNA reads TGTGCTGGGCGACAGGGTTATAATTCACCCCTCCACTTT.

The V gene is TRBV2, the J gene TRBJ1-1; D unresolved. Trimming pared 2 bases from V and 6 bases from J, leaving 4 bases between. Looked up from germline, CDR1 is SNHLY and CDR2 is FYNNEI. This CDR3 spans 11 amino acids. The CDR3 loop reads CASSEKPEAFF. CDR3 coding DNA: TGTGCCAGCAGTGAAAAACCTGAAGCTTTCTTT.

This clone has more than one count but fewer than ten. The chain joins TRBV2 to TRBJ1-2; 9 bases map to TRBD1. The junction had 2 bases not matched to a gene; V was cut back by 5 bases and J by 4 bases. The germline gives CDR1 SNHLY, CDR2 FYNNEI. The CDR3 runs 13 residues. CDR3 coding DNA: TGTGCCAGCAGTTGGGACAGGGTCTATGGCTACACCTTC. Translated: CASSWDRVYGYTF.

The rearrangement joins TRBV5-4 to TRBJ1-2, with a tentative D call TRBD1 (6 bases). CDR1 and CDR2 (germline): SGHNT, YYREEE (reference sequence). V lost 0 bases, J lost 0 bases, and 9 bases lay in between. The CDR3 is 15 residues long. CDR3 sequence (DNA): TGTGCCAGCAGCTTGGACAGGGAAACTAACTATGGCTACACCTTC. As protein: CASSLDRETNYGYTF.

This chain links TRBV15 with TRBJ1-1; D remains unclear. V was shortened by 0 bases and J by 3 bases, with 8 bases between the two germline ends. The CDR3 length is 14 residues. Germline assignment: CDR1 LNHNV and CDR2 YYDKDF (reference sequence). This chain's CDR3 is CATSREGDDTEAFF. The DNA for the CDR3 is TGTGCCACCAGCAGAGAGGGTGATGACACTGAAGCTTTCTTT.

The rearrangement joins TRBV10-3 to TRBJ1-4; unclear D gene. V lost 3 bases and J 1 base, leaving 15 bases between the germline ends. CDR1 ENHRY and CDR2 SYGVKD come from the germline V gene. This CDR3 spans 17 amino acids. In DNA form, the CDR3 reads TGTGCCATCAGTGAATCTCCCAGTCGGGGAACTAATGAAAAACTGTTTTTT. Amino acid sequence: CAISESPSRGTNEKLFF.

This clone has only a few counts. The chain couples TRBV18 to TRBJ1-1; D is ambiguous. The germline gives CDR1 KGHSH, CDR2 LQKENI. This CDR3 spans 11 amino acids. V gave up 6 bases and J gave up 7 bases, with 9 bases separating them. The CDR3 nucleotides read TGTGCCAGCTCTACGGGTGGTGAAGCTTTCTTT. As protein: CASSTGGEAFF.

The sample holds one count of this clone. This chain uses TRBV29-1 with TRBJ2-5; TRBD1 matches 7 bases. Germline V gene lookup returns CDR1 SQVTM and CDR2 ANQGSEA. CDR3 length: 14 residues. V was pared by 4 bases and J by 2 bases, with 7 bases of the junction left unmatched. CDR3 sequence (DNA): TGCAGCGTTGTGAGAGTGGACAGGCAAGAGACCCAGTACTTC. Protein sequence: CSVVRVDRQETQYF.

As DNA, the CDR3 is TGTGCCAGCAGCTTAAGGGACAATGAGACAACTAATGAAAAACTGTTTTTT. This encodes CASSLRDNETTNEKLFF. The gene calls are TRBV2 and TRBJ1-4, with D possibly TRBD1 on 6 matching bases. V dropped 6 bases and J dropped 0 bases, with 17 bases sitting between them. The CDR3 extends over 17 amino acids. In germline, CDR1 is SNHLY, CDR2 FYNNEI.

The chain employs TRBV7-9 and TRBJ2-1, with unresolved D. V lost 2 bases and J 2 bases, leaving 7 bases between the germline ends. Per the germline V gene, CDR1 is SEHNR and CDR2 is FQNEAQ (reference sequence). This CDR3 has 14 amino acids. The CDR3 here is CASSLQNPYNEQFF. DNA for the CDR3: TGTGCCAGCAGCTTACAGAACCCCTACAATGAGCAGTTCTTC.

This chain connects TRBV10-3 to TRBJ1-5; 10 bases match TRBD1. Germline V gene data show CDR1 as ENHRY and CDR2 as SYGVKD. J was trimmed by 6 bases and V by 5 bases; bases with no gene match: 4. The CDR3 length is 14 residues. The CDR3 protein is CAISTTGGGQPQHF. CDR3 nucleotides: TGTGCCATCAGTACGACAGGGGGCGGTCAGCCCCAGCATTTT.

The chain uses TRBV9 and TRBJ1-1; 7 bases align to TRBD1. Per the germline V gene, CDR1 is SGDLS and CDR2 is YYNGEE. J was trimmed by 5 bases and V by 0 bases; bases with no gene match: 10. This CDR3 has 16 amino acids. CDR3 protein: CASSVAFGQVGTEAFF. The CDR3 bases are TGTGCCAGCAGCGTAGCCTTCGGACAGGTCGGGACTGAAGCTTTCTTT.

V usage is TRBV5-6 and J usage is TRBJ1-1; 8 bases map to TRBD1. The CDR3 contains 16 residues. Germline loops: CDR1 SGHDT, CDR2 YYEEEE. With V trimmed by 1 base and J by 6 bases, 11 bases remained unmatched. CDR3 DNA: TGTGCCAGCAGCTTGTTGAGACAGGGGTCCCGGGCTGAAGCTTTCTTT. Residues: CASSLLRQGSRAEAFF.

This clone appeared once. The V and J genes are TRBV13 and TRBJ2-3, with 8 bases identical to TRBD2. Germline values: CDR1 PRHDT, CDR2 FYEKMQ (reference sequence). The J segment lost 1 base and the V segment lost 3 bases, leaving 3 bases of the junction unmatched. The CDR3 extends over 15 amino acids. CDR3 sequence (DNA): TGTGCCAGCAGCTTCAGCGGGGGAGGCACAGATACGCAGTATTTT. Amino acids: CASSFSGGGTDTQYF.

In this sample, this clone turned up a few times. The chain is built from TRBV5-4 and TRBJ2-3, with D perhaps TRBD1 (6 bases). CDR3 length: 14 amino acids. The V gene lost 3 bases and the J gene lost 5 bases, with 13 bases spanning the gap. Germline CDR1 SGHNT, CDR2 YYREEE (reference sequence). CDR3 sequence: CASSSNQGKDTQYF. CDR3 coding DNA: TGTGCCAGCAGCTCGAACCAGGGGAAAGATACGCAGTATTTT.

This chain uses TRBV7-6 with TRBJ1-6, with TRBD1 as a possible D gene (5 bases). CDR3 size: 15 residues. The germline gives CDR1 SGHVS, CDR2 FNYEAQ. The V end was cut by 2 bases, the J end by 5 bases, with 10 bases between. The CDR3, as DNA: TGTGCCAGCAGCTTAAGGGGAGCTGATAATTCACCCCTCCACTTT. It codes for CASSLRGADNSPLHF.

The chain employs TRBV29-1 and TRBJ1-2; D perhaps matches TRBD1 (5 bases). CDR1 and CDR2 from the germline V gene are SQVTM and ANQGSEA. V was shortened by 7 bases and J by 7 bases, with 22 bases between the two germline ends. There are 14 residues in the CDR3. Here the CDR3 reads CSARELAGKSGYTF. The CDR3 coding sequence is TGCAGCGCCCGAGAACTGGCAGGGAAAAGTGGCTACACCTTC. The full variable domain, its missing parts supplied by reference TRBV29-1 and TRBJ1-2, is SAVISQKPSRDICQRGTSLTIQCQVDSQVTMMFWYRQQPGQSLTLIATANQGSEATYESGFVIDKFPISRPNLTFSTLTVSNMSPEDSSIYLCSARELAGKSGYTFGSGTRLTVV.

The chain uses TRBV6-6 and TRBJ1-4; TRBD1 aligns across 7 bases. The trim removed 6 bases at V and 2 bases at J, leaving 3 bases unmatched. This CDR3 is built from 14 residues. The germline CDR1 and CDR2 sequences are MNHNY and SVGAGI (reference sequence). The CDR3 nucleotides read TGTGCCAGCAGCAAGACAGGGACTAATGAAAAACTGTTTTTT. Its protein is CASSKTGTNEKLFF.

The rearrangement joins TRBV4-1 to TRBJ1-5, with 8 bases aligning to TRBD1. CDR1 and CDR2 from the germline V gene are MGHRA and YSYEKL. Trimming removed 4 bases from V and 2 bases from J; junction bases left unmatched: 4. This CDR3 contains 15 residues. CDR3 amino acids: CASSRGTGGNQPQHF. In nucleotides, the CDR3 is TGCGCCAGCAGCCGAGGGACAGGCGGCAATCAGCCCCAGCATTTT.

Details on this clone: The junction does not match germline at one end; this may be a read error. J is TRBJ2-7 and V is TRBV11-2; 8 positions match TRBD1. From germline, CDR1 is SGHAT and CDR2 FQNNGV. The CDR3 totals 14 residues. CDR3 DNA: TGTGCCAGCAGCTTAGCGCGGACAGGGCTATCAAGATCGTTC. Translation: CASSLARTGLSRSF. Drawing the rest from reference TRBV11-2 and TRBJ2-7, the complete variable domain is EAGVAQSPRYKIIEKRQSVAFWCNPISGHATLYWYQQILGQGPKLLIQFQNNGVVDDSQLPKDRFSAERLKGVDSTLKIQPAKLEDSAVYLCASSLARTGLSRSFGPGTRLTVT.

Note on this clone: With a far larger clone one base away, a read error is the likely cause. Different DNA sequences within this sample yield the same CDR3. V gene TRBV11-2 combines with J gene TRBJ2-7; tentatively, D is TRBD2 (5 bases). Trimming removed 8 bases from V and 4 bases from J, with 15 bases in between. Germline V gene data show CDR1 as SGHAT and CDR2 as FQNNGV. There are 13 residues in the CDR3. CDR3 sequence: CASLGITGYEQYF. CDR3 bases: TGTGCCAGCCTCGGGATCACGGGGTACGAGCAGTACTTC.

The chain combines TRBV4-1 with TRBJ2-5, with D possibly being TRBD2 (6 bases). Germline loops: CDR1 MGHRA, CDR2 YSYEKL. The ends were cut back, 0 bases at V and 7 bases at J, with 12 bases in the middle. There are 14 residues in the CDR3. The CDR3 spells CASSQEELARTQYF. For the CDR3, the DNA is TGCGCCAGCAGCCAAGAGGAACTAGCACGGACCCAGTACTTC.